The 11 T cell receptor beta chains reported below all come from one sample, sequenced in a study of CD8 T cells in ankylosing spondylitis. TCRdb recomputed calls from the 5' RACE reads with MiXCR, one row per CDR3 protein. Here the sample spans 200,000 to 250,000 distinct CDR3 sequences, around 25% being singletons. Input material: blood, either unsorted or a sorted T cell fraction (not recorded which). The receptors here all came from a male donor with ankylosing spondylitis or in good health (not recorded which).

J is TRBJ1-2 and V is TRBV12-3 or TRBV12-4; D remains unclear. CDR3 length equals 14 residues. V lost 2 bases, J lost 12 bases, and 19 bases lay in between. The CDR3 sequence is CASSLSADRGGHTF. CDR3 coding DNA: TGTGCCAGCAGTTTATCCGCGGACCGTGGTGGACACACCTTC.

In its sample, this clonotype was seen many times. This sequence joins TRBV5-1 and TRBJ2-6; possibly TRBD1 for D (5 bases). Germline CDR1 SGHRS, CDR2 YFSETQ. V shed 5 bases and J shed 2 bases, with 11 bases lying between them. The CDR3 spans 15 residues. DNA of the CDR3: TGCGCCAGCAGGCGTACAGGAACTGGGGCCAACGTCCTGACTTTC. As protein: CASRRTGTGANVLTF. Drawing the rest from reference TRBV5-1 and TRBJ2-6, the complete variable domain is KAGVTQTPRYLIKTRGQQVTLSCSPISGHRSVSWYQQTPGQGLQFLFEYFSETQRNKGNFPGRFSGRQFSNSRSEMNVSTLELGDSALYLCASRRTGTGANVLTFGAGSRLTVL.

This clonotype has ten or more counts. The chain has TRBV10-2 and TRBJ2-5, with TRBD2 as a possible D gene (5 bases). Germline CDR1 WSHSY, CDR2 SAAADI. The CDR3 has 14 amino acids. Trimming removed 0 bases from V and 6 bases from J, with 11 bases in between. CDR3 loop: CASSESPGWKTQYF. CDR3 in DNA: TGCGCCAGCAGTGAGTCACCGGGATGGAAGACCCAGTACTTC.

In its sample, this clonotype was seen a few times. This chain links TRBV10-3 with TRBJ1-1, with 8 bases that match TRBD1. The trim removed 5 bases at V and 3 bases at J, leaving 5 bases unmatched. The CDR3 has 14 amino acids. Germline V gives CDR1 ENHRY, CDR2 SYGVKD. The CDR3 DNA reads TGTGCCATCAGTAGCACAGGGGGGCACACTGAAGCTTTCTTT. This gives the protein CAISSTGGHTEAFF.

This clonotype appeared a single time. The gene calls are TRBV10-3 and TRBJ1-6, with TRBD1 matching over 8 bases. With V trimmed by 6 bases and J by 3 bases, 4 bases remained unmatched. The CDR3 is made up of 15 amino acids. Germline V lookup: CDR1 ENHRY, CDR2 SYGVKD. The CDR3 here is CAISQGQVYNSPLHF. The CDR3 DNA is TGTGCCATCAGCCAGGGACAGGTCTATAATTCACCCCTCCACTTT.

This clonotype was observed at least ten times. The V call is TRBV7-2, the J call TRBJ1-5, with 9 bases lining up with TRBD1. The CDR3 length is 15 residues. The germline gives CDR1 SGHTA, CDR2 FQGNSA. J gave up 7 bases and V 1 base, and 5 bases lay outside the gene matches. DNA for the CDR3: TGTGCCAGCAGCTTAGAGGGGACAGGGACACAGCCCCAGCATTTT. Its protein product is CASSLEGTGTQPQHF. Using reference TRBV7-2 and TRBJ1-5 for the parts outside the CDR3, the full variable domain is GAGVSQSPSNKVTEKGKDVELRCDPISGHTALYWYRQSLGQGLEFLIYFQGNSAPDKSGLPSDRFSAERTGGSVSTLTIQRTQQEDSAVYLCASSLEGTGTQPQHFGDGTRLSIL.

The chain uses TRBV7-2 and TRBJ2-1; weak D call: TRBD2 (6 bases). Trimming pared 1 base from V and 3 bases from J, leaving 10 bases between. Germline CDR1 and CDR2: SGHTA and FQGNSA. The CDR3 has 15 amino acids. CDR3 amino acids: CASSLDSGGYNEQFF. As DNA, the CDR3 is TGTGCCAGCAGCTTAGACTCCGGGGGCTACAATGAGCAGTTCTTC.

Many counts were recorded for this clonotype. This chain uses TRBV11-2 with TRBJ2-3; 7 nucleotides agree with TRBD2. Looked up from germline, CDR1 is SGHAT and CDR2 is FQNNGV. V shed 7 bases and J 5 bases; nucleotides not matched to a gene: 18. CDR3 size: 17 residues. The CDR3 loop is CASTKLGGFDSGDTQYF. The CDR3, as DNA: TGTGCCAGCACCAAATTGGGAGGGTTCGATTCCGGAGATACGCAGTATTTT.

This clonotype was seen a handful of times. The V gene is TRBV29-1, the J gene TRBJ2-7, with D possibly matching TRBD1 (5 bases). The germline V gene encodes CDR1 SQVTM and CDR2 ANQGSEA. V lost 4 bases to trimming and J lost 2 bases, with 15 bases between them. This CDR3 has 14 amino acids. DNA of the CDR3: TGCAGCGTTGTCACAGGCGGCAGAGCCTACGAGCAGTACTTC. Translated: CSVVTGGRAYEQYF.

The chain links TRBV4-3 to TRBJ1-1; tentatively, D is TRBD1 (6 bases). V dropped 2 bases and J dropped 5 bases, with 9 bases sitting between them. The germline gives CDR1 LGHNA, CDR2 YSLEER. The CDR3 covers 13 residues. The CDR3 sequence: CASSQRRGTEAFF. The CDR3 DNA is TGCGCCAGCAGCCAAAGAAGGGGGACTGAAGCTTTCTTT.

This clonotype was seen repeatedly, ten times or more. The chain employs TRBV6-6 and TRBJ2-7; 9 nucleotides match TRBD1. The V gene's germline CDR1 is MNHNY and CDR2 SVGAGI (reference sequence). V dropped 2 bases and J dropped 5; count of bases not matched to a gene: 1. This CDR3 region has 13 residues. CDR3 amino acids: CASSYRDRDEQYF. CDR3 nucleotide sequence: TGTGCCAGCAGTTACAGGGACAGGGACGAGCAGTACTTC.